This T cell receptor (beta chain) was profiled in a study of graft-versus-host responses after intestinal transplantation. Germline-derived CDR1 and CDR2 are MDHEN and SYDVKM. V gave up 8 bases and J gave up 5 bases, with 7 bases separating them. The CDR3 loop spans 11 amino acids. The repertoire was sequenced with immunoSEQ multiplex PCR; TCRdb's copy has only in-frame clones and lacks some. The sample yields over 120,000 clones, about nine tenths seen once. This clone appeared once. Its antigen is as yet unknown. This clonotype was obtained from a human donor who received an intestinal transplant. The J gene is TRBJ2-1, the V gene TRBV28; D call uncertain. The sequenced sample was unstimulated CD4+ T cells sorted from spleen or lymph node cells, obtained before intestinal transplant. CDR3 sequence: CASARDNEQFF. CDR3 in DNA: TGTGCCAGCGCTAGGGACAATGAGCAGTTCTTC.